This is a list of T cell receptor beta chains from one sample in a study of blood T cell repertoires in COVID-19. Data came from immunoSEQ multiplex PCR; TCRdb stores just in-frame clones and leaves some out. The sample holds approximately 170,000 clones; about 87% are singletons and the top ten take roughly 24%. The sequencing sample was made of peripheral blood. The source is a man in his sixties with acute or convalescent COVID-19. CDR3s include the opening cysteine and the closing phenylalanine or tryptophan. D genes are given only for firm matches. The size of a clone is reported for some rows only, either as once, few or many, or as a class for expanded clones.

V gene: TRBV11-2
J gene: TRBJ2-5
D gene: NA
clone size: NA
CDR3 length: 14
CDR3 DNA: TGTGCCAGCAGCTTAGCTAACTACCAAGAGACCCAGTACTTC
CDR3 protein: CASSLANYQETQYF

V gene: TRBV5-6
J gene: TRBJ2-6
D gene: TRBD1
clone size: NA
CDR3 length: 17
CDR3 DNA: TGTGCCAGCAGCGCCGGGACAGGGATCTCTGGGGCCAACGTCCTGACTTTC
CDR3 protein: CASSAGTGISGANVLTF

V gene: TRBV6-5
J gene: TRBJ1-5
D gene: TRBD1
clone size: NA
CDR3 length: 15
CDR3 DNA: TGTGCCAGCAGCCGCTTTACAGGGGGCGGACAGCCCCAGCATTTT
CDR3 protein: CASSRFTGGGQPQHF

V gene: TRBV30
J gene: TRBJ1-6
D gene: NA
clone size: NA
CDR3 length: 12
CDR3 DNA: TGTGCCTGGAGTGTGAGTCGTTCACCCCTCCACTTT
CDR3 protein: CAWSVSRSPLHF

V gene: TRBV11-3
J gene: TRBJ1-2
D gene: NA
clone size: NA
CDR3 length: 13
CDR3 DNA: TGTGCCAGCAGCCCATCTTTAGACTATGGCTACACCTTC
CDR3 protein: CASSPSLDYGYTF

V gene: TRBV11-3
J gene: TRBJ2-3
D gene: TRBD1
clone size: NA
CDR3 length: 14
CDR3 DNA: TGTGCCAGCAGCCCGGGACAGTACACAGATACGCAGTATTTT
CDR3 protein: CASSPGQYTDTQYF

V gene: TRBV2
J gene: TRBJ2-5
D gene: NA
clone size: NA
CDR3 length: 15
CDR3 DNA: TGTGCCAGCAGTTTCGGGACCAGGGGCCTCTCGGCCCAGTACTTC
CDR3 protein: CASSFGTRGLSAQYF

V gene: TRBV6-1
J gene: TRBJ2-2
D gene: TRBD1
clone size: NA
CDR3 length: 16
CDR3 DNA: TGTGCCAGCAGTGCTCGACCAGGGGGGAACACCGGGGAGCTGTTTTTT
CDR3 protein: CASSARPGGNTGELFF

V gene: TRBV5-1
J gene: TRBJ2-5
D gene: NA
clone size: NA
CDR3 length: 14
CDR3 DNA: TGCGCCAGCAGCTCTGGGGCCTGGACAGAGACCCAGTACTTC
CDR3 protein: CASSSGAWTETQYF

V gene: TRBV7-9
J gene: TRBJ2-5
D gene: TRBD1
clone size: NA
CDR3 length: 14
CDR3 DNA: TGTGCCAGCAGCCCGGACAGGGGGCGAGAGACCCAGTACTTC
CDR3 protein: CASSPDRGRETQYF

V gene: TRBV27
J gene: TRBJ2-1
D gene: TRBD1
clone size: NA
CDR3 length: 15
CDR3 DNA: TGTGCCAGCACCCCGACAGGGAGCTCCTACAATGAGCAGTTCTTC
CDR3 protein: CASTPTGSSYNEQFF

V gene: TRBV5-4
J gene: TRBJ2-2
D gene: TRBD2
clone size: NA
CDR3 length: 16
CDR3 DNA: TGTGCCAGCAGTCCTACTAGCGGGACTTACACCGGGGAGCTGTTTTTT
CDR3 protein: CASSPTSGTYTGELFF

V gene: TRBV5-4
J gene: TRBJ2-1
D gene: TRBD2
clone size: NA
CDR3 length: 15
CDR3 DNA: TGTGCCAGCAGCTTCGGACTAGCGGCCGGTGATGAGCAGTTCTTC
CDR3 protein: CASSFGLAAGDEQFF

V gene: TRBV5-1
J gene: TRBJ2-2
D gene: TRBD1
clone size: NA
CDR3 length: 15
CDR3 DNA: TGCGCCAGCAGCCGGCGGACAGGGAGCACCGGGGAGCTGTTTTTT
CDR3 protein: CASSRRTGSTGELFF

V gene: TRBV3-1/TRBV3-2
J gene: TRBJ2-1
D gene: TRBD2
clone size: NA
CDR3 length: 17
CDR3 DNA: TGTGCCAGCAGCCAAGAAGACAGCGGGGGTCCTTACAATGAGCAGTTCTTC
CDR3 protein: CASSQEDSGGPYNEQFF

V gene: TRBV6-6
J gene: TRBJ2-7
D gene: TRBD1
clone size: NA
CDR3 length: 17
CDR3 DNA: TGTGCCAGCAGTCCTAGAGGGGGACAGGGTAGGTCCTACGAGCAGTACTTC
CDR3 protein: CASSPRGGQGRSYEQYF

V gene: TRBV27
J gene: TRBJ1-2
D gene: NA
clone size: NA
CDR3 length: 14
CDR3 DNA: TGTGCCAGCAGTTCCGACAGAACTAACTATGGCTACACCTTC
CDR3 protein: CASSSDRTNYGYTF

V gene: TRBV14
J gene: TRBJ2-7
D gene: NA
clone size: NA
CDR3 length: 13
CDR3 DNA: TGTGCCAGCAGCCAAGTCAGGGTAGGCGAGCAGTACTTC
CDR3 protein: CASSQVRVGEQYF

V gene: TRBV2
J gene: TRBJ1-2
D gene: TRBD1
clone size: NA
CDR3 length: 15
CDR3 DNA: TGTGCCAGCAGCCCCTATGGGGACAGCCCTTTCGGCTACACCTTC
CDR3 protein: CASSPYGDSPFGYTF

V gene: TRBV11-2
J gene: TRBJ1-2
D gene: NA
clone size: NA
CDR3 length: 12
CDR3 DNA: TGTGCCAGCAGCTTATGGGAGGGCGGCTACACCTTC
CDR3 protein: CASSLWEGGYTF

V gene: TRBV11-3
J gene: TRBJ2-1
D gene: TRBD1
clone size: NA
CDR3 length: 15
CDR3 DNA: TGTGCCAGCAGTGCTCGACAGGGGGGCTACAATGAGCAGTTCTTC
CDR3 protein: CASSARQGGYNEQFF

V gene: TRBV24-1
J gene: TRBJ2-3
D gene: NA
clone size: NA
CDR3 length: 16
CDR3 DNA: TGTGCCACCAGGGGGGCCAGTACCCAGGCGGAAGGTACGCAGTATTTT
CDR3 protein: CATRGASTQAEGTQYF

V gene: TRBV5-4
J gene: TRBJ1-1
D gene: NA
clone size: NA
CDR3 length: 16
CDR3 DNA: TGTGCCAGCAGCCCCGGTCGCCAGGGAGGCCCCACTGAAGCTTTCTTT
CDR3 protein: CASSPGRQGGPTEAFF

V gene: TRBV6-5
J gene: TRBJ2-1
D gene: NA
clone size: NA
CDR3 length: 15
CDR3 DNA: TGTGCCACCGCTGGGGAAGGGGCGACTCAAGATGAGCAGTTCTTC
CDR3 protein: CATAGEGATQDEQFF

V gene: TRBV29-1
J gene: TRBJ1-1
D gene: NA
clone size: NA
CDR3 length: 13
CDR3 DNA: TGCAGCGTTATTCAGGGGCAGAGCACTGAAGCTTTCTTT
CDR3 protein: CSVIQGQSTEAFF

V gene: TRBV14
J gene: TRBJ2-7
D gene: TRBD1
clone size: NA
CDR3 length: 15
CDR3 DNA: TGTGCCAGCAGCAGGGAACAGGGGTTTACCTACGAGCAGTACTTC
CDR3 protein: CASSREQGFTYEQYF

V gene: TRBV2
J gene: TRBJ1-6
D gene: NA
clone size: NA
CDR3 length: 15
CDR3 DNA: TGTGCCAGCAGTGAAACGGGTGGGGGGGCAGGAGCCCTCCACTTT
CDR3 protein: CASSETGGGAGALHF

V gene: TRBV14
J gene: TRBJ2-6
D gene: TRBD1
clone size: NA
CDR3 length: 18
CDR3 DNA: TGTGCCAGCAGCCTCGGACAGGGGGCCCTCTCTGGGGCCAACGTCCTGACTTTC
CDR3 protein: CASSLGQGALSGANVLTF

V gene: TRBV9
J gene: TRBJ1-1
D gene: NA
clone size: NA
CDR3 length: 14
CDR3 DNA: TGTGCCAGCAGCGCCGTTTCTCAGGGCACTGAAGCTTTCTTT
CDR3 protein: CASSAVSQGTEAFF

V gene: TRBV6-5
J gene: TRBJ1-5
D gene: NA
clone size: NA
CDR3 length: 14
CDR3 DNA: TGTGCCAGCACCGCGGGGGGGGACAATCAGCCCCAGCATTTT
CDR3 protein: CASTAGGDNQPQHF

V gene: TRBV4-3
J gene: TRBJ1-1
D gene: TRBD1
clone size: few
CDR3 length: 14
CDR3 DNA: TGCGCCAGCAGCCAAGTCAGAGGGGGCAGTGAAGCTTTCTTT
CDR3 protein: CASSQVRGGSEAFF

V gene: TRBV5-1
J gene: TRBJ1-2
D gene: TRBD1
clone size: NA
CDR3 length: 16
CDR3 DNA: TGCGCCAGCAGCTCCGGGACAGGCCTAGATAGCTATGGCTACACCTTC
CDR3 protein: CASSSGTGLDSYGYTF

V gene: TRBV27
J gene: TRBJ2-1
D gene: TRBD2
clone size: NA
CDR3 length: 15
CDR3 DNA: TGTGCCAGCAGTTCCAGCGGGAGAGGGTACAATGAGCAGTTCTTC
CDR3 protein: CASSSSGRGYNEQFF

V gene: TRBV14
J gene: TRBJ1-1
D gene: NA
clone size: NA
CDR3 length: 19
CDR3 DNA: TGTGCCAGCAGCCAATTAGGACCCCTCCAGGGCTCATTGAACACTGAAGCTTTCTTT
CDR3 protein: CASSQLGPLQGSLNTEAFF

V gene: TRBV19
J gene: TRBJ1-2
D gene: TRBD1
clone size: once
CDR3 length: 12
CDR3 DNA: TGTGCCAGTAGGGACGACAGGGGTGGCTACACCTTC
CDR3 protein: CASRDDRGGYTF

V gene: TRBV19
J gene: TRBJ1-5
D gene: NA
clone size: NA
CDR3 length: 15
CDR3 DNA: TGTGCCAGTAGTATCCCCTACAGGCCAAATCAGCCCCAGCATTTT
CDR3 protein: CASSIPYRPNQPQHF

V gene: TRBV9
J gene: TRBJ2-3
D gene: TRBD1
clone size: NA
CDR3 length: 19
CDR3 DNA: TGTGCCAGCAGCGTAGGAACAGGGGATTATACTGGTAGCACAGATACGCAGTATTTT
CDR3 protein: CASSVGTGDYTGSTDTQYF

V gene: TRBV7-3
J gene: TRBJ2-5
D gene: TRBD2
clone size: NA
CDR3 length: 17
CDR3 DNA: TGTGCCAGCAGCTTAACCGGGACTAGCGGGAGATTAGAGACCCAGTACTTC
CDR3 protein: CASSLTGTSGRLETQYF

V gene: TRBV5-8
J gene: TRBJ1-2
D gene: TRBD1
clone size: NA
CDR3 length: 15
CDR3 DNA: TGTGCCAGCAGCTTAACCGGGACAGGGGGCAAAGGCTACACCTTC
CDR3 protein: CASSLTGTGGKGYTF

V gene: TRBV6-5
J gene: TRBJ1-3
D gene: TRBD1
clone size: NA
CDR3 length: 15
CDR3 DNA: TGTGCCAGCAGTCCGACAGGGGGGACTGGAAACACCATATATTTT
CDR3 protein: CASSPTGGTGNTIYF

V gene: TRBV5-5
J gene: TRBJ2-3
D gene: TRBD1
clone size: NA
CDR3 length: 15
CDR3 DNA: TGTGCCAGCAGCTTGACAGGGGGCGGCTCGGATACGCAGTATTTT
CDR3 protein: CASSLTGGGSDTQYF

V gene: TRBV2
J gene: TRBJ1-2
D gene: NA
clone size: NA
CDR3 length: 14
CDR3 DNA: TGTGCCAGCAGTGTAATGTCTTCTAACTATGGCTACACCTTC
CDR3 protein: CASSVMSSNYGYTF